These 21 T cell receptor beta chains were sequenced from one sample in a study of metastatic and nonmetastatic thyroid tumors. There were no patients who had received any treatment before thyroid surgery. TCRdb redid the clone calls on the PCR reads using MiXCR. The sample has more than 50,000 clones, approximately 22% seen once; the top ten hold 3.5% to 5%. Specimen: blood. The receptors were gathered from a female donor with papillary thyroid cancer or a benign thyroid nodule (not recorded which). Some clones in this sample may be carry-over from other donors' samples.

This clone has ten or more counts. In DNA, the CDR3 is TGTGCCAGCAGCTGGACAGGGGTCGGTCCTAATGAAAAACTGTTTTTT. It translates to CASSWTGVGPNEKLFF. The V gene is TRBV7-9, the J gene TRBJ1-4; TRBD1 matches 9 bases. V was pared by 4 bases and J by 3 bases, with 6 bases of the junction left unmatched. This CDR3 is built from 16 residues. From germline, CDR1 is SEHNR and CDR2 FQNEAQ (reference sequence). Supplemented by reference TRBV7-9 and TRBJ1-4, the full variable domain reads DTGVSQNPRHKITKRGQNVTFRCDPISEHNRLYWYRQTLGQGPEFLTYFQNEAQLEKSRLLSDRFSAERPKGSFSTLEIQRTEQGDSAMYLCASSWTGVGPNEKLFFGSGTQLSVL.

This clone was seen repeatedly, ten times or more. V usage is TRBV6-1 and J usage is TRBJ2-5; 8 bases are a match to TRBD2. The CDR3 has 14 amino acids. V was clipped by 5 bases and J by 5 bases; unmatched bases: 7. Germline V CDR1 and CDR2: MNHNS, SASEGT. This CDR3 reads CASSRTSGSETQYF. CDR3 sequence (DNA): TGTGCCAGCAGTCGAACTAGCGGAAGCGAGACCCAGTACTTC.

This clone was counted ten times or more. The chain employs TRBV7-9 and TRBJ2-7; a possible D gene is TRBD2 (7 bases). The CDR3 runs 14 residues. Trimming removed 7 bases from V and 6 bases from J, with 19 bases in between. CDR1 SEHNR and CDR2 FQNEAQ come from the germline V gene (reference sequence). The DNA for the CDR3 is TGTGCCAGCACTCGAGGGGGAGGGGCTGGCGAGCAGTACTTC. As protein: CASTRGGGAGEQYF.

CDR3 sequence (DNA): TGTGCCAGCAGGCCTAAGTGTGCTTTCAACACCGGGGAGCTGTTTTTT. It yields the protein CASRPKCAFNTGELFF. The chain has TRBV3-1 and TRBJ2-2, with D uncertain. CDR1 is LGHDT and CDR2 is YNNKEL in the germline V gene (reference sequence). With 6 bases removed from V and 2 bases from J, the gap between germline ends came to 16 bases. The CDR3 covers 16 residues.

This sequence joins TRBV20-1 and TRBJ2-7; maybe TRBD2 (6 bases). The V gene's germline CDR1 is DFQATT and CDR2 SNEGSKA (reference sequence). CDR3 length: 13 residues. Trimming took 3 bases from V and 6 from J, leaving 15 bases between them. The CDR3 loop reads CSASYQLSGEQYF. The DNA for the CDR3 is TGCAGTGCTAGTTATCAGCTTAGCGGCGAGCAGTACTTC.

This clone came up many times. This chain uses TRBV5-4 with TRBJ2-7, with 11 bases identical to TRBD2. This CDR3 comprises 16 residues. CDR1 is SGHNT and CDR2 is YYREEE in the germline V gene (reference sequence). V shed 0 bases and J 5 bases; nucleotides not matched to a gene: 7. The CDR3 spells CASSLARSGRGHEQYF. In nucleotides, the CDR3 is TGTGCCAGCAGCTTGGCCCGTAGCGGGAGGGGCCACGAGCAGTACTTC.

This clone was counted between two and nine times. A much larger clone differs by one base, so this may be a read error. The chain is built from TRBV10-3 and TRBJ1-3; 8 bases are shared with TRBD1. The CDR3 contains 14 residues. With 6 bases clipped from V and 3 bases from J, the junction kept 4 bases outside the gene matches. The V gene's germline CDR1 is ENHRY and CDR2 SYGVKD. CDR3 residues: CAIRVDRGGNTIYF. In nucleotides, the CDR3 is TGTGCCATCAGGGTAGACAGGGGTGGAAACACCATATATTTT.

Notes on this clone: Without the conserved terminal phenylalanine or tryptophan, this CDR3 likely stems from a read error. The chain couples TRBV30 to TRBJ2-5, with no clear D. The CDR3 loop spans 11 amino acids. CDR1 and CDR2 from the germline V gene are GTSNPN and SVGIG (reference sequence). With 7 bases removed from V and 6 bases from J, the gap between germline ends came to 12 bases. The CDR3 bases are TGTGCCTTGGCAGGTCAAAAGACCCAGTACATC. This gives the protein CALAGQKTQYI.

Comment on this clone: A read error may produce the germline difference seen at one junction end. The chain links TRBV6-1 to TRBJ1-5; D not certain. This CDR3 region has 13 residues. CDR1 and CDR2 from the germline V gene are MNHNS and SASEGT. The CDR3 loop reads CSSSTHTNQPQHF. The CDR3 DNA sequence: TGTTCCAGCAGCACTCACACGAATCAGCCCCAGCATTTT.

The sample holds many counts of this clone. CDR3 loop: CASSARPGQGYTIYF. As DNA, the CDR3 is TGTGCCAGCAGCGCCCGCCCGGGACAGGGATACACCATATATTTT. The rearrangement links TRBV9 to TRBJ1-3, with TRBD1 matching over 9 bases. The length of the CDR3 is 15 residues. From germline, CDR1 is SGDLS and CDR2 YYNGEE. The V segment lost 3 bases and the J segment 8 bases; nucleotides outside the gene matches: 9.

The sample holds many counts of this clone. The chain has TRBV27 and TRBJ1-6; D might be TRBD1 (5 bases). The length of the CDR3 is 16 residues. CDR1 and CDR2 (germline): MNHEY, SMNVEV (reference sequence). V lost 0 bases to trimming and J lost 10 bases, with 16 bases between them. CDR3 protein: CASSLSVMGVGSPLHF. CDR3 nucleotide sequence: TGTGCCAGCAGTTTATCGGTTATGGGGGTAGGCTCACCCCTCCACTTT.

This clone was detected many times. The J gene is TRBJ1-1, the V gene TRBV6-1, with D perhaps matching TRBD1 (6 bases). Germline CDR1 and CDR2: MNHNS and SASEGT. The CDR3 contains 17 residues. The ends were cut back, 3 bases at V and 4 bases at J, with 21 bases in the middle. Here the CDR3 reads CASSEGWGGAGRTEAFF. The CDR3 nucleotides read TGTGCCAGCAGTGAGGGGTGGGGGGGCGCGGGTCGCACTGAAGCTTTCTTT.

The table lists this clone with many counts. The CDR3 loop is CASSTTLESYEQYF. CDR3 sequence (DNA): TGTGCCAGCAGTACGACTTTAGAATCCTACGAGCAGTACTTC. This sequence joins TRBV28 and TRBJ2-7, with D hard to call. V gave up 5 bases and J gave up 1 base, with 12 bases separating them. CDR3 size: 14 residues. Per germline, CDR1 MDHEN and CDR2 SYDVKM.

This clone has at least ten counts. The CDR3 is CARRTGTGQSPLHF. The CDR3 bases are TGTGCCAGAAGAACCGGGACAGGGCAATCACCCCTCCACTTT. This chain uses TRBV27 with TRBJ1-6, with 9 positions matching TRBD1. Germline CDR1 reads MNHEY; CDR2 reads SMNVEV (reference sequence). V shed 9 bases, J shed 10 bases, and the junction held 10 bases outside the gene matches. This CDR3 region has 14 residues.

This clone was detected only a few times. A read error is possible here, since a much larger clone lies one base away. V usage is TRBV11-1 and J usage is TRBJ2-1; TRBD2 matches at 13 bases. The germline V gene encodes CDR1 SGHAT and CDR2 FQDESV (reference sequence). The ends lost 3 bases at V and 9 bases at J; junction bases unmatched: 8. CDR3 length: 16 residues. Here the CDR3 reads CASSFQGLAGEGEQFF. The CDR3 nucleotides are TGTGCCAGCAGCTTTCAAGGACTAGCGGGAGAGGGTGAGCAGTTCTTC.

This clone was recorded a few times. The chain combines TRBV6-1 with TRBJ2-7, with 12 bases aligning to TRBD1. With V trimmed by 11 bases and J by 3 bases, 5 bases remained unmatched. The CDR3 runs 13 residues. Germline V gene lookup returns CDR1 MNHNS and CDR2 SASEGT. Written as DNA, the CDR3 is TGTGCCGCAGGGACAGGGGGCGTCTACGAGCAGTACTTC. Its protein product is CAAGTGGVYEQYF.

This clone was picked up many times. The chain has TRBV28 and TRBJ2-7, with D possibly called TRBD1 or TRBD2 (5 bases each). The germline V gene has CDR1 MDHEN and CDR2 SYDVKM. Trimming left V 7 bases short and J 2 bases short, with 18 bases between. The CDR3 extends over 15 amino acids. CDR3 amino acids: CASTSTSGTAYEQYF. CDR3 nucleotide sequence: TGTGCCAGCACCTCTACCTCCGGGACGGCCTACGAGCAGTACTTC.

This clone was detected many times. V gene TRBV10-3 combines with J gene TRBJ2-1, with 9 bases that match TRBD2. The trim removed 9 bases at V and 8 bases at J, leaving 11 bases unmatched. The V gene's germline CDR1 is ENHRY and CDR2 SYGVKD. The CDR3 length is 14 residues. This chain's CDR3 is CAIGGASGTYEQFF. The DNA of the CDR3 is TGTGCCATTGGGGGGGCTAGCGGGACTTATGAGCAGTTCTTC.

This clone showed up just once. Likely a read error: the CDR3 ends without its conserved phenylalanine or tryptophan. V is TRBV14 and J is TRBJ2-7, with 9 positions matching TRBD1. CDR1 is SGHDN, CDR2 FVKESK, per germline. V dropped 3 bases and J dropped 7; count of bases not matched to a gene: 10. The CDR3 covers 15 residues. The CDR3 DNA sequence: TGTGCCAGCAGCCAGATGGGACAGGGAGGTCTGGAGCAGTACCTC. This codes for CASSQMGQGGLEQYL.

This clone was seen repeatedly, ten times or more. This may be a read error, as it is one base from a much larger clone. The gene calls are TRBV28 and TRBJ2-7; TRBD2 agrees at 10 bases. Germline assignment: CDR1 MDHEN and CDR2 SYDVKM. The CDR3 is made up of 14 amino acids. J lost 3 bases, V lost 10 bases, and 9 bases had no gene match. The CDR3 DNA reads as TGTGCCAACTATCCTAGCGGGAGATACTACGAGCAGTACTTC. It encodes CANYPSGRYYEQYF.

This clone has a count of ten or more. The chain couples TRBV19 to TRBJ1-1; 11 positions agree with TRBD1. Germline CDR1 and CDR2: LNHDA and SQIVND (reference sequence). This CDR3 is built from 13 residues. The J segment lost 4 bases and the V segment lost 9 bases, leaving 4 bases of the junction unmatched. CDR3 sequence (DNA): TGTGCCAGCTGGGACAGGGGGAGCACTGAAGCTTTCTTT. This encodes CASWDRGSTEAFF.